This T cell receptor beta chain was found in a study of T-cell memory formation after mild COVID-19 (dated by TCRdb to the early 2020s). Looking at the study overall: TCR sequence clusters from the two donors were largely donor specific. In a couple of donors, T-cell clones that expanded and contracted after mild COVID-19 were followed by sequencing TCRalpha and TCRbeta repertoires longitudinally. Two young, previously healthy adult volunteers made up the cohort, one male and one female.

The sequencing machine was an Illumina NovaSeq 6000. Using 5'RACE with constant-segment primers, TCRalpha and TCRbeta cDNA libraries were constructed, with sample barcodes and unique molecular identifiers added in the process. Trizol reagent was used to extract RNA from every sample. Amplification of the libraries took two PCR steps, and the second step added a second sample barcode plus Illumina TruSeq adapters. Sequencing of libraries was performed on an Illumina NovaSeq with 2 x 150 bp paired-end reads. Concerning the study's data processing: The reads were demultiplexed and collapsed into UMI-guided consensus sequences using migec v1.2.7. Using mixcr v2.1.11, UMI consensuses were aligned to TRA and TRB V and J templates and then assembled into clonotypes. Expanded or contracted clonotypes were those called significant by both edgeR and NoisET, with noise models trained on biological replicates. edgeR calls used a false discovery rate-adjusted p below 0.01 and a log2 fold-change threshold of 1. As an exploratory analysis of dynamics, max-normalized trajectories of the 1000 most abundant clonotypes were examined by PCA with hierarchical clustering. Separately sequenced CD4+ and CD8+ repertoires were used to assign a CD4 or CD8 phenotype to each responding clone. The public reads were quality trimmed at Q25 with fastp and then assembled into clones with MiXCR by TCRdb, keeping productive beta chains. Each entry is one CDR3 protein sequence, shown with its most common DNA and genes. These V and J calls are TCRdb output, not the study's own analysis. The sample table lists hundreds of thousands of distinct CDR3 sequences, 23% of them with a count of one. The ten largest make up approximately 14% of the sample.

Points the paper makes about the study in general: Contracting CD4+ clones were found mainly in CM and EM memory subsets, while CD8+ clones were enriched in EMRA. Only a couple of mild cases were covered in the study, and larger cohorts including severe cases with pre-infection samples were considered necessary. The detection of some responding clones in pre-infection memory suggests that pre-existing cross-reactive memory T cells joined the SARS-CoV-2 response. Clones contracting from day 15 to 85 had balanced CD4/CD8 phenotypes, while a second wave expanding from day 15 to 37 was biased towards CD4+. SARS-CoV-2 specificity was not confirmed for the second-wave clones peaking on day 37.

Including the terminal cysteine and phenylalanine, the CDR3 comprises 14 residues. The entry retains the CDR3 DNA only, 42 bases that are in frame from base 1. In the germline V gene (reference sequence), CDR1 corresponds to LNHNV and CDR2 to YYDKDF. The V end loses 0 bases and the J end loses 0 bases, and a stretch of 5 bases separates them. Ficoll-Paque density gradient centrifugation was used to isolate PBMCs. This clonotype was seen only a few times. The antigen this receptor binds is unknown. Base quality data are lacking; no much larger clone is found one base away. The sequencing sample was made of PBMCs or a T cell subset sorted from them (not recorded which). This sequence originates from an adult woman who had mild COVID-19 (a few samples of this study predate the infection). The sample titles of this study are shuffled in the database, so cell type and time point are left out; the donor was told from shared clones. Here the chain combines TRBV15 and TRBJ2-5; the D segment cannot be called with confidence. The CDR3 loop reads CATSRDSNQETQYF. At the DNA level, the sequence is TGTGCCACCAGCAGAGATTCTAACCAAGAGACCCAGTACTTC.